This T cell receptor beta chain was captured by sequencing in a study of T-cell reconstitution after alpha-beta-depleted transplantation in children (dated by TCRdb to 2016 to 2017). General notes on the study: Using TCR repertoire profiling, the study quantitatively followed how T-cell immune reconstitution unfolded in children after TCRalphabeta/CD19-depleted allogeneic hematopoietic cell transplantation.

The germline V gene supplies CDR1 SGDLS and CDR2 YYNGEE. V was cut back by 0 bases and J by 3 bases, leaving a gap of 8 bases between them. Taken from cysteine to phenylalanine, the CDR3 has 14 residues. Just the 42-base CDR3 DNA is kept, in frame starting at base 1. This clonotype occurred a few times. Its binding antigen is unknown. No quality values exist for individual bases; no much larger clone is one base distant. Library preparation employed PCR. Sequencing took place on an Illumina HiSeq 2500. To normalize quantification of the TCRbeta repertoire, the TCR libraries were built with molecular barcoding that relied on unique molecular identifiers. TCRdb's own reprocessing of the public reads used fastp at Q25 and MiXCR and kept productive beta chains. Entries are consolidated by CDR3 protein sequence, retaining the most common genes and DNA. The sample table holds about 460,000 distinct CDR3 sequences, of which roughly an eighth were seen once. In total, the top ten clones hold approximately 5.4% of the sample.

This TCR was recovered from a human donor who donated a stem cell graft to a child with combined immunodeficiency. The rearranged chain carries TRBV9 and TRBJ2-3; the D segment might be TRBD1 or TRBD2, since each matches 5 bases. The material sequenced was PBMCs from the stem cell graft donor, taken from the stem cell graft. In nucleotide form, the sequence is TGTGCCAGCAGCGTAGGATGGGGGACAGATACGCAGTATTTT. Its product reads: CASSVGWGTDTQYF.